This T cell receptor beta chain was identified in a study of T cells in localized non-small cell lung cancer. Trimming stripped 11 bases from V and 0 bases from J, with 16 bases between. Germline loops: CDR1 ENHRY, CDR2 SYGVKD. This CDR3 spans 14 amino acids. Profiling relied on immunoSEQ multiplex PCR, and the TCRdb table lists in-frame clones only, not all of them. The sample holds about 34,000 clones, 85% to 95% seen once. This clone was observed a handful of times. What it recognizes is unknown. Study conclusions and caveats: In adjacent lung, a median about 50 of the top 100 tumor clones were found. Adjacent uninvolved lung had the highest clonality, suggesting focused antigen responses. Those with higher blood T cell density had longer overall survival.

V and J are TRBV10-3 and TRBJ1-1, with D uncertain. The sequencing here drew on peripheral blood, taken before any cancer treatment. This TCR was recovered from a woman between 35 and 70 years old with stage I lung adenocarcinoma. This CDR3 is CAASRSGMNTEAFF. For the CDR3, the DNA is TGTGCCGCCTCTAGATCCGGTATGAACACTGAAGCTTTCTTT.